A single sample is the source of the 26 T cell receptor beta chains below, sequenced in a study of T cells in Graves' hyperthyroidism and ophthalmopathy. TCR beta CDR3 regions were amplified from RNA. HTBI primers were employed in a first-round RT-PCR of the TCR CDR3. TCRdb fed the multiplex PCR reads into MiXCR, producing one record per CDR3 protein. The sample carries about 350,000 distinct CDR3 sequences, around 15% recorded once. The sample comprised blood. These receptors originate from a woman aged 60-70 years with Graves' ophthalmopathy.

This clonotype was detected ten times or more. CDR3 nucleotide sequence: TGTGCCAGCAGTGAACAGGGTTATCGCTCCTACAATGAGCAGTTCTTC. Translation gives CASSEQGYRSYNEQFF. The chain combines TRBV6-1 with TRBJ2-1; D possibly corresponds to TRBD1 (5 bases). The CDR3 covers 16 residues. V dropped 2 bases and J dropped 0 bases, with 11 bases sitting between them. The germline CDR1 and CDR2 sequences are MNHNS and SASEGT.

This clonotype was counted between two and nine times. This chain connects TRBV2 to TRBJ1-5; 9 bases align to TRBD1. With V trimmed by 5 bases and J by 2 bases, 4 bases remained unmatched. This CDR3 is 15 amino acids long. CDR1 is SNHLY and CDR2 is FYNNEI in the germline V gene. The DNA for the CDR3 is TGTGCCAGCAGTCGGGACAGGGTCGGCAATCAGCCCCAGCATTTT. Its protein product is CASSRDRVGNQPQHF.

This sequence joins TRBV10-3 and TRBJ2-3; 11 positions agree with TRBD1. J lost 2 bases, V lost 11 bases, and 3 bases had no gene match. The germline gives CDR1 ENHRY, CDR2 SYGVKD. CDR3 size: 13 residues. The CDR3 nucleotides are TGTGCCCTAGGACAGGGGGCCACAGATACGCAGTATTTT. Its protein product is CALGQGATDTQYF.

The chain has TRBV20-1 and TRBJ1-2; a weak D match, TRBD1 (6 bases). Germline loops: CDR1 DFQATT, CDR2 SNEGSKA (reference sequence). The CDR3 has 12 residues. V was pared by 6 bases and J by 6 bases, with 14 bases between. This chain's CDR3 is CSAGVQGHGYTF. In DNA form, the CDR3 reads TGCAGTGCCGGGGTACAGGGTCATGGCTACACCTTC.

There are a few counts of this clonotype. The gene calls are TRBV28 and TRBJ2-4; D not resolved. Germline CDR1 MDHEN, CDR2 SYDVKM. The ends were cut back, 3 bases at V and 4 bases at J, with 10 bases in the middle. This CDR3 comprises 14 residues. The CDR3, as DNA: TGTGCCAGCAGTTTCCTAGGTGGGAAAAACATTCAGTACTTC. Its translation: CASSFLGGKNIQYF.

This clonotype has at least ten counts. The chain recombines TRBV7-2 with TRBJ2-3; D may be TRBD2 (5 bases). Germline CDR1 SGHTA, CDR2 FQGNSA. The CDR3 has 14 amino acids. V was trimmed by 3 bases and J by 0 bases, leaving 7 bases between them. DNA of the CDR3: TGTGCCAGCAGCTTCCAGCGGAGCACAGATACGCAGTATTTT. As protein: CASSFQRSTDTQYF.

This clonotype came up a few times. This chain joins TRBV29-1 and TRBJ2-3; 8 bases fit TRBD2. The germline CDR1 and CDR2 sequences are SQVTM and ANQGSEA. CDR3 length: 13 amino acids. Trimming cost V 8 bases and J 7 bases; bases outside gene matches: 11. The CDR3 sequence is CSFGGGRGNTQYF. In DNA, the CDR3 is TGCAGCTTCGGGGGGGGAAGGGGAAATACGCAGTATTTT.

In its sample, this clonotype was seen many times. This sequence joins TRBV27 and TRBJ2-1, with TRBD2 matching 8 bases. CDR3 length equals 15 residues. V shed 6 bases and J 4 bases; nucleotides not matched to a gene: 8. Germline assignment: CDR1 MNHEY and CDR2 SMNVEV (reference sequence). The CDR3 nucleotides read TGTGCCAGCAGGCCCCCGGGACTAGGGTACAATGAGCAGTTCTTC. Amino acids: CASRPPGLGYNEQFF.

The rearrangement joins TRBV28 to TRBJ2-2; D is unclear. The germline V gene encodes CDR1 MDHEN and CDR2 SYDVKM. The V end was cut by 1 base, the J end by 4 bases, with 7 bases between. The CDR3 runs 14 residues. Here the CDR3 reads CASSLSFGTGELFF. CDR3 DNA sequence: TGTGCCAGCAGTTTATCGTTCGGCACCGGGGAGCTGTTTTTT.

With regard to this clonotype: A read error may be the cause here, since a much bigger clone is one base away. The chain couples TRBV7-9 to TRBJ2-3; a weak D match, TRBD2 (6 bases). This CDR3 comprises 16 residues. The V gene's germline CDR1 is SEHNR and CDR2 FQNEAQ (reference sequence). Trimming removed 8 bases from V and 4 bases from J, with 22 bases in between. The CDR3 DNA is TGTGCCAGCGGCAGGGCTGGACCGTCGGGAGCAGATACGCAGTATTTT. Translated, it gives CASGRAGPSGADTQYF.

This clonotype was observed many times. The CDR3 DNA is TGTGCCAGCAGCACTGGGACAGGGACAGATACGCAGTATTTT. It specifies CASSTGTGTDTQYF. This rearrangement joins TRBV7-8 to TRBJ2-3, with TRBD1 matching over 9 bases. The CDR3 extends over 14 amino acids. Trimming at V came to 5 bases and at J to 3 bases, leaving 3 bases not matched to a gene. Germline CDR1 and CDR2: SGHVS and FQNEAQ.

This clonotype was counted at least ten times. CDR3: CASSLVRSSSYEQYF. CDR3 sequence (DNA): TGTGCCAGCAGCTTAGTTAGAAGTTCTTCCTACGAGCAGTACTTC. This chain links TRBV11-2 with TRBJ2-7, with D unclear. V gave up 1 base and J gave up 1 base, with 11 bases separating them. The CDR3 covers 15 residues. The germline V gene encodes CDR1 SGHAT and CDR2 FQNNGV. The variable domain in full, with the rest retrieved from reference TRBV11-2 and TRBJ2-7, is EAGVAQSPRYKIIEKRQSVAFWCNPISGHATLYWYQQILGQGPKLLIQFQNNGVVDDSQLPKDRFSAERLKGVDSTLKIQPAKLEDSAVYLCASSLVRSSSYEQYFGPGTRLTVT.

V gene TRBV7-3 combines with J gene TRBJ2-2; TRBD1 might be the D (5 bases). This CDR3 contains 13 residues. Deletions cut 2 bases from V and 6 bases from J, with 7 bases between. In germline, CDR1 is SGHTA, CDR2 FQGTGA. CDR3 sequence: CASSLDRPGELFF. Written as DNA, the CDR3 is TGTGCCAGCAGCTTAGACAGACCCGGGGAGCTGTTTTTT.

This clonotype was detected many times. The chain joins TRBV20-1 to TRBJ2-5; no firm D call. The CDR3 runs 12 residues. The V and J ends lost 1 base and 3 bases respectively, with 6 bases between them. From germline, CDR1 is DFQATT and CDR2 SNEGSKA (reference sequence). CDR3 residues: CSARVTEETQYF. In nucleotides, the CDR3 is TGCAGTGCTAGAGTCACGGAAGAGACCCAGTACTTC.

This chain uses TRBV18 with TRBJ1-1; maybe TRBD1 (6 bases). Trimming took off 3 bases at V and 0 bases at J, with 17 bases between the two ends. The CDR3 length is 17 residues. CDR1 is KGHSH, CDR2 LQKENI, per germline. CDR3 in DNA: TGTGCCAGCTCACCTCGCGGAGGGGGGGTGGTGAACACTGAAGCTTTCTTT. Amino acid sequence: CASSPRGGGVVNTEAFF.

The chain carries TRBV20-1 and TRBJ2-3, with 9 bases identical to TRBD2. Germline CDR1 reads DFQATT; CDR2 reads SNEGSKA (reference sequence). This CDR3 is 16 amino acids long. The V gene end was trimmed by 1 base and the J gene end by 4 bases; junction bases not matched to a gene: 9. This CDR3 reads CSARVPSGVGADTQYF. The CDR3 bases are TGCAGTGCTAGAGTTCCTAGCGGGGTGGGGGCAGATACGCAGTATTTT.

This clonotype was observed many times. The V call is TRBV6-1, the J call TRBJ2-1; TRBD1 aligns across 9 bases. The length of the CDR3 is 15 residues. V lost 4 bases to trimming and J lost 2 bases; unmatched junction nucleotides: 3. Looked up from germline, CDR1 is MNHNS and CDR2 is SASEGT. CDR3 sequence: CASSVGQGTYNEQFF. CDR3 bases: TGTGCCAGCAGTGTGGGACAGGGAACCTACAATGAGCAGTTCTTC.

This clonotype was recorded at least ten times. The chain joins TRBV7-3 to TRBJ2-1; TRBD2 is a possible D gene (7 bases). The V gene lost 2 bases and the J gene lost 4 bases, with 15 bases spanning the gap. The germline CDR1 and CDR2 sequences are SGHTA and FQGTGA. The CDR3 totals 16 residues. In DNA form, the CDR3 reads TGTGCCAGCAGCTTAGAGGGGGGGGCGGGGTACAATGAGCAGTTCTTC. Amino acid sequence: CASSLEGGAGYNEQFF.

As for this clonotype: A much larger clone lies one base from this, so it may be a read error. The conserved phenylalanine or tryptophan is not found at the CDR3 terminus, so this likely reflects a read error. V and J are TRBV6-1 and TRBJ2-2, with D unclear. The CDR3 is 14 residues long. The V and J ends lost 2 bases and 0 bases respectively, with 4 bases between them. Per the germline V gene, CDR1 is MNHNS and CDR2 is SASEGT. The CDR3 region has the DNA TGTGCCAGCAGTGAACCCACGAACACCGGGGAGCTGTTTTCT. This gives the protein CASSEPTNTGELFS.

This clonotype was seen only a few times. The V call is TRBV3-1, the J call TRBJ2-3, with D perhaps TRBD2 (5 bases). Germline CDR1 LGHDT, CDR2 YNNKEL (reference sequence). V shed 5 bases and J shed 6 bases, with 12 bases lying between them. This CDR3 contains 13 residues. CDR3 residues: CASSSGPGDTQYF. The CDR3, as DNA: TGTGCCAGCAGCTCCGGACCGGGGGATACGCAGTATTTT.

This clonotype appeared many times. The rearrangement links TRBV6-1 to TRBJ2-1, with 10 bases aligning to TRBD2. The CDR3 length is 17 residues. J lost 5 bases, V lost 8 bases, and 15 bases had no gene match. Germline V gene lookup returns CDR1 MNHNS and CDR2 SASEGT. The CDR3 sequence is CASPSPASGGLNNEQFF. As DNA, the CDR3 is TGTGCCAGCCCATCCCCGGCTAGCGGGGGCCTGAACAATGAGCAGTTCTTC.

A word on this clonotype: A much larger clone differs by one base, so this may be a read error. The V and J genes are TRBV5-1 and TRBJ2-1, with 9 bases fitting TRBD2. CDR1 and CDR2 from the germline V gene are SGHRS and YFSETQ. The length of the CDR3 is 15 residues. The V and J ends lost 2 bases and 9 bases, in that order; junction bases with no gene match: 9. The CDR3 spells CASSFRLAEFSEQFF. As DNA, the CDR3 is TGCGCCAGCAGCTTTCGACTAGCGGAGTTCAGTGAGCAGTTCTTC.

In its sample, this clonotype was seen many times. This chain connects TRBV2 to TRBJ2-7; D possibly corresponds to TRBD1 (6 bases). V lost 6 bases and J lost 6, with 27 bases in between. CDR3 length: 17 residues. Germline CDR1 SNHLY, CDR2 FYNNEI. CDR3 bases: TGTGCCAGCAGGGAGAGACCAGCCGGGCTGGGGGCTTCCGAGCAGTACTTC. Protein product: CASRERPAGLGASEQYF. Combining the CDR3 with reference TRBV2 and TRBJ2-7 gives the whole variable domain EPEVTQTPSHQVTQMGQEVILRCVPISNHLYFYWYRQILGQKVEFLVSFYNNEISEKSEIFDDQFSVERPDGSNFTLKIRSTKLEDSAMYFCASRERPAGLGASEQYFGPGTRLTVT.

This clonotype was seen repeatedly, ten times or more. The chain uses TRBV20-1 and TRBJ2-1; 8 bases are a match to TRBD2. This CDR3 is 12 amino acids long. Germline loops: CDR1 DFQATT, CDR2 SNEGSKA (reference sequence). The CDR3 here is CRTGTRRNEQFF. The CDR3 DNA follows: TGCAGAACCGGGACTAGACGTAATGAGCAGTTCTTC.

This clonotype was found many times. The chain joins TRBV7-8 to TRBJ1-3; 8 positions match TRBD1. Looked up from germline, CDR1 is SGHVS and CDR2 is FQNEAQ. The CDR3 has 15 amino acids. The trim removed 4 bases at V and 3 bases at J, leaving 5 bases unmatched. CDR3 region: CASSSLDRVGNTIYF. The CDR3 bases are TGTGCCAGCAGCTCCCTGGACAGGGTTGGAAACACCATATATTTT.

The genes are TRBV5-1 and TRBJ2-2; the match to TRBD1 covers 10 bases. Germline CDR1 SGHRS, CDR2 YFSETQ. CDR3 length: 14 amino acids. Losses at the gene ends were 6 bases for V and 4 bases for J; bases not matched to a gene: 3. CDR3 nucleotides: TGCGCCAGCACCCGGGACAGGGGCACCGGGGAGCTGTTTTTT. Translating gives CASTRDRGTGELFF. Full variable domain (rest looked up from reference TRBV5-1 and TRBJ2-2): KAGVTQTPRYLIKTRGQQVTLSCSPISGHRSVSWYQQTPGQGLQFLFEYFSETQRNKGNFPGRFSGRQFSNSRSEMNVSTLELGDSALYLCASTRDRGTGELFFGEGSRLTVL.